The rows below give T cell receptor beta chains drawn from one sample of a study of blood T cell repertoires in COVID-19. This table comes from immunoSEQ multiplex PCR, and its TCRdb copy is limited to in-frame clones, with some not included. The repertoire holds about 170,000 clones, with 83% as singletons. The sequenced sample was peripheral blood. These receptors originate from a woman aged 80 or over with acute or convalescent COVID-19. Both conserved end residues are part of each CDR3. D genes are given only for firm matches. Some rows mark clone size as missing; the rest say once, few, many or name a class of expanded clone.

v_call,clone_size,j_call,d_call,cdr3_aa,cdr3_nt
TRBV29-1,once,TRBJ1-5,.,CSVVWGVDQPQHF,TGCAGCGTTGTTTGGGGGGTAGATCAGCCCCAGCATTTT
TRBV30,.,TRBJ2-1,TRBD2,CAWSVLSGRDDEQFF,TGTGCCTGGAGTGTACTAAGCGGGAGGGACGATGAGCAGTTCTTC
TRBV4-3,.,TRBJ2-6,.,CASSQEALSGANVLTF,TGCGCCAGCAGCCAAGAGGCCCTCTCTGGGGCCAACGTCCTGACTTTC
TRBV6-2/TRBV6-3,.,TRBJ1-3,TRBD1,CASSFDRGLGNTIYF,TGTGCCAGCAGTTTCGACAGGGGGCTCGGAAACACCATATATTTT
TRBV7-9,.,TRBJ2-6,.,CASSLERGSGANVLTF,TGTGCCAGCAGCTTAGAAAGGGGCTCTGGGGCCAACGTCCTGACTTTC
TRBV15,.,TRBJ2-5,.,CATSPGGLRETQYF,TGTGCCACCAGCCCAGGGGGGCTAAGGGAGACCCAGTACTTC
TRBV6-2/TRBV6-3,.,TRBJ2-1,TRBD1,CASSPPGQANSQFF,TGTGCCAGCAGTCCGCCGGGACAGGCAAATTCGCAGTTCTTC
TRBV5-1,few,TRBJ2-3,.,CASSWAGRTDTQYF,TGCGCCAGCAGTTGGGCAGGGCGGACAGATACGCAGTATTTT
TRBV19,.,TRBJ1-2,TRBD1,CASRTTGYGGGYTF,TGTGCCAGTAGGACGACAGGGTACGGGGGTGGCTACACCTTC
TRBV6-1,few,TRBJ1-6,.,CASSDDWMSDNSPLHF,TGTGCCAGCAGTGACGATTGGATGAGCGATAATTCACCCCTCCACTTT
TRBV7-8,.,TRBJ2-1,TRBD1,CASSPDPGGPYNEQFF,TGTGCCAGCAGCCCAGATCCAGGGGGCCCCTACAATGAGCAGTTCTTC
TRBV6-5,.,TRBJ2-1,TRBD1,CASRWDRERDEQFF,TGTGCCAGCCGGTGGGACAGGGAGCGCGATGAGCAGTTCTTC
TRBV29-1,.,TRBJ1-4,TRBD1,CSVRTGQTNEKLFF,TGCAGCGTCCGGACAGGGCAGACTAATGAAAAACTGTTTTTT
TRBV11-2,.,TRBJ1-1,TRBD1,CASSYTGGGEAFF,TGTGCCAGCAGCTATACAGGGGGTGGTGAAGCTTTCTTT
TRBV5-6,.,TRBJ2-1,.,CASRNSDSYNEQFF,TGTGCCAGCCGGAACAGTGACTCCTACAATGAGCAGTTCTTC
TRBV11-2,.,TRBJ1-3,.,CASSGGRSSGNTIYF,TGTGCCAGCAGCGGAGGCAGGAGCTCTGGAAACACCATATATTTT
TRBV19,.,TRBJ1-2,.,CASSIAGNGYTF,TGTGCCAGTAGTATAGCAGGGAATGGCTACACCTTC
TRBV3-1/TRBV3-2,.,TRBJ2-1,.,CASSQDLGTHNEQFF,TGTGCCAGCAGCCAAGATCTAGGTACCCACAATGAGCAGTTCTTC
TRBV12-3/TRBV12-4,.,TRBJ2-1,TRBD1,CASSRQGNEQFF,TGTGCCAGCAGTAGACAGGGCAATGAGCAGTTCTTC
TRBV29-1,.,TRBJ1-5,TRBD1,CSVPDRDQPQHF,TGCAGCGTTCCTGACAGGGATCAGCCCCAGCATTTT
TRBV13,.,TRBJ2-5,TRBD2,CASSPPFGLATTGRTQYF,TGTGCCAGCAGCCCTCCTTTCGGACTAGCAACAACAGGGAGGACCCAGTACTTC
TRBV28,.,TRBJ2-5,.,CASRRRETQYF,TGTGCCAGCCGGAGGAGGGAGACCCAGTACTTC
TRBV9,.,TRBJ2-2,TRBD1,CASRGQGDTGELFF,TGTGCCAGCAGAGGACAGGGAGATACCGGGGAGCTGTTTTTT
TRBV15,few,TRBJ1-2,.,CATSRELAGLGGYTF,TGTGCCACCAGCAGAGAGTTGGCAGGGCTTGGTGGCTACACCTTC
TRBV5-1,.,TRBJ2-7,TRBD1,CASSLAPTGVGEQYF,TGCGCCAGCAGCTTGGCCCCGACAGGGGTCGGCGAGCAGTACTTC
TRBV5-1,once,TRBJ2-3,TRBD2,CASRGLAGTTDTQYF,TGCGCCAGCAGAGGGCTAGCGGGGACCACAGATACGCAGTATTTT
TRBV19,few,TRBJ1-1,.,CASSTVGGTEAFF,TGTGCCAGTAGTACAGTGGGGGGCACTGAAGCTTTCTTT
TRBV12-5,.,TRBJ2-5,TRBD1,CASGLGQGYQETQYF,TGTGCTAGTGGTTTGGGACAGGGGTACCAAGAGACCCAGTACTTC
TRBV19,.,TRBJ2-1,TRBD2,CASSIEGRDEQFF,TGTGCCAGTAGTATAGAGGGGAGGGATGAGCAGTTCTTC
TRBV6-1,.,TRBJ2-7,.,CASSSGTYEQYF,TGTGCCAGCAGTTCAGGGACCTACGAGCAGTACTTC
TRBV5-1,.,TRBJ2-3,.,CASSLSGFTDTQYF,TGCGCCAGCAGCTTGTCGGGGTTCACAGATACGCAGTATTTT
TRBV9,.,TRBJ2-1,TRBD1,CASSPSTGGARNEQFF,TGTGCCAGCAGCCCCTCGACAGGGGGCGCAAGGAATGAGCAGTTCTTC
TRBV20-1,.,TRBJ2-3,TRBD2,CSASGGRDTQYF,TGCAGTGCTAGTGGCGGGAGGGATACGCAGTATTTT
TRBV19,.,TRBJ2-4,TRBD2,CASSPQTTREDIQYF,TGTGCCAGTAGTCCCCAGACTACACGGGAGGACATTCAGTACTTC
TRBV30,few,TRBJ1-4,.,CAWSVPRQRIYATNEKLFF,TGTGCCTGGAGTGTACCTAGACAGCGAATCTATGCAACTAATGAAAAACTGTTTTTT
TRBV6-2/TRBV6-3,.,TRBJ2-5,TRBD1,CASSSTGTGSETQYF,TGTGCCAGCAGTAGCACCGGGACAGGGTCGGAGACCCAGTACTTC
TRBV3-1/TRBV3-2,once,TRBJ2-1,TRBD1,CASSQGDRVTYNEQFF,TGTGCCAGCAGCCAAGGTGACAGGGTAACCTACAATGAGCAGTTCTTC
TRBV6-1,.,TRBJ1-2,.,CASSARDTSNYGYTF,TGTGCCAGCAGTGCTCGGGACACCTCTAACTATGGCTACACCTTC
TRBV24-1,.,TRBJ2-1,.,CATSKGGRDWGEQFF,TGTGCCACCAGTAAGGGAGGTAGGGATTGGGGTGAGCAGTTCTTC
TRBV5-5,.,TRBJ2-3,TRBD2,CASSWTSGSTDTQYF,TGTGCCAGCAGCTGGACTAGCGGAAGCACAGATACGCAGTATTTT
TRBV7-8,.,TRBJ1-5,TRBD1,CASSLDGTGAQPQHF,TGTGCCAGCAGCTTGGACGGGACAGGGGCACAGCCCCAGCATTTT
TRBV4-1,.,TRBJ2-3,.,CASSASPLTDTQYF,TGCGCCAGCAGCGCTAGCCCACTCACAGATACGCAGTATTTT
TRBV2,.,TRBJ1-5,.,CASSEEPQPQHF,TGTGCCAGCAGTGAAGAGCCTCAGCCCCAGCATTTT
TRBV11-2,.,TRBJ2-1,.,CASSGVGGYREQFF,TGTGCCAGCAGCGGTGTGGGGGGTTACAGGGAGCAGTTCTTC
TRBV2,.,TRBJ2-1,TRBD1,CASEQGSYNEQFF,TGTGCCAGCGAACAGGGGTCCTACAATGAGCAGTTCTTC
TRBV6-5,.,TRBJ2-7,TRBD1,CASRGTGRYEQYF,TGTGCCAGCAGGGGGACAGGGCGCTACGAGCAGTACTTC
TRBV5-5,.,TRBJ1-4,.,CASSSSTNEKLFF,TGTGCCAGCAGCTCATCAACTAATGAAAAACTGTTTTTT
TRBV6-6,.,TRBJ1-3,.,CASSYSPQSGNTIYF,TGTGCCAGCAGTTACTCGCCCCAGTCTGGAAACACCATATATTTT
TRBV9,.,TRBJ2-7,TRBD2,CASSGGLAGGSEQYF,TGTGCCAGCAGCGGCGGACTAGCGGGAGGTAGCGAGCAGTACTTC
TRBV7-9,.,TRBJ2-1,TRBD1,CASSLSGQGDGDEQFF,TGTGCCAGCAGCTTATCGGGACAGGGGGACGGGGATGAGCAGTTCTTC
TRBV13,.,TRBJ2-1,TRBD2,CASSLGGSGKYNEQFF,TGTGCCAGCAGCTTAGGAGGTAGCGGGAAATACAATGAGCAGTTCTTC
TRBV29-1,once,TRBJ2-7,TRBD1,CSVEETGGSYEQYF,TGCAGCGTTGAAGAGACAGGGGGGTCCTACGAGCAGTACTTC
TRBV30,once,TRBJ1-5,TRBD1,CAWSSLAGGQPQHF,TGTGCCTGGAGTAGCCTGGCAGGGGGTCAGCCCCAGCATTTT